These 26 T cell receptor beta chains came from one sample sequenced in a study of spatial heterogeneity in lung cancer. Time point given: sample taken at primary tumor resection. Their recognized antigens are unknown. MiXCR, run by TCRdb on the 5' RACE reads, gives a single entry per CDR3 protein. The sample shows about 27,000 distinct CDR3 sequences, under 8.5% of them seen only once. Findings and caveats of the study: Expanded alpha and beta TCR counts within tumors tracked tumor mutation counts.

The sample consisted of lung tumor tissue, taken at surgery. These receptors came from a male donor with early-stage non-small cell lung cancer.

Only a few counts were recorded for this clonotype. The chain recombines TRBV7-2 with TRBJ2-6; D possibly corresponds to TRBD2 (6 bases). There are 17 residues in the CDR3. V lost 5 bases and J 0 bases, leaving 14 bases between the germline ends. Germline V gene data show CDR1 as SGHTA and CDR2 as FQGNSA. CDR3 in amino acids: CASSPWWGDSGANVLTF. For the CDR3, the DNA is TGTGCCAGCAGCCCATGGTGGGGGGACTCTGGGGCCAACGTCCTGACTTTC.

V and J are TRBV30 and TRBJ1-5; 8 bases align to TRBD1. Germline V gene sequence: CDR1 GTSNPN, CDR2 SVGIG (reference sequence). The CDR3 is made up of 17 amino acids. V was pared by 0 bases and J by 1 base, with 8 bases of the junction left unmatched. The DNA of the CDR3 is TGTGCCTGGAGTGTACCGAGGACAGGGATGAGCAATCAGCCCCAGCATTTT. Translated, it gives CAWSVPRTGMSNQPQHF.

The chain employs TRBV4-1 and TRBJ2-2, with 10 nucleotides matching TRBD2. CDR1 MGHRA and CDR2 YSYEKL come from the germline V gene. The CDR3 contains 17 residues. The junction had 8 bases not matched to a gene; V was cut back by 3 bases and J by 4 bases. The CDR3: CASSQGLAGEGTGELFF. The CDR3 coding sequence is TGCGCCAGCAGCCAGGGGCTAGCGGGGGAGGGCACCGGGGAGCTGTTTTTT.

Ten or more counts support this clonotype. The chain couples TRBV5-4 to TRBJ2-5; 7 bases map to TRBD1. The V and J ends lost 4 bases and 2 bases, in that order; junction bases with no gene match: 2. The CDR3 extends over 13 amino acids. The germline CDR1 and CDR2 sequences are SGHNT and YYREEE (reference sequence). Here the CDR3 DNA reads TGTGCCAGCAGCGGGGACAGTCAAGAGACCCAGTACTTC. It yields the protein CASSGDSQETQYF. The full variable domain, in which reference TRBV5-4 and TRBJ2-5 provide the parts outside the CDR3, is ETGVTQSPTHLIKTRGQQVTLRCSSQSGHNTVSWYQQALGQGPQFIFQYYREEENGRGNFPPRFSGLQFPNYSSELNVNALELDDSALYLCASSGDSQETQYFGPGTRLLVL.

V usage is TRBV4-2 and J usage is TRBJ1-2; TRBD1 is a possible D gene (5 bases). The CDR3 is 14 amino acids. The V end lost 0 bases, the J end lost 8 bases, and 13 bases lay between the germline ends. Germline CDR1 is LGHNA and CDR2 is YNFKEQ. The DNA of the CDR3 is TGTGCCAGCAGCCAAGATGCGGGGGATAGAGGCTACACCTTC. Amino acid sequence: CASSQDAGDRGYTF.

This clonotype is medium-sized (0.01 to 0.1%) in the sample. The rearrangement links TRBV20-1 to TRBJ1-5; 7 nucleotides line up with TRBD1. The CDR3 sequence is 15 residues long. Per germline, CDR1 DFQATT and CDR2 SNEGSKA (reference sequence). V gave up 5 bases and J gave up 3 bases; unmatched junction bases: 10. CDR3 bases: TGCAGTGCTGTCCGGGACAGTATGGACAATCAGCCCCAGCATTTT. Protein product: CSAVRDSMDNQPQHF.

The table lists this clonotype with a few counts. The V gene is TRBV4-2, the J gene TRBJ1-4; the D is unclear. Germline values: CDR1 LGHNA, CDR2 YNFKEQ. V lost 6 bases, J lost 2 bases, and 13 bases lay in between. The CDR3 consists of 15 residues. CDR3 sequence: CASRLDQATNEKLFF. The CDR3 DNA reads TGTGCCAGCAGACTTGATCAGGCCACTAATGAAAAACTGTTTTTT.

The chain couples TRBV7-2 to TRBJ2-3, with D tentatively TRBD1 or TRBD2 (5 bases each). Germline V gene sequence: CDR1 SGHTA, CDR2 FQGNSA. This CDR3 spans 17 amino acids. Trimming removed 2 bases at V and 1 base at J, with 16 bases between. The CDR3 DNA sequence: TGTGCCAGCAGCTTATGGGGGACGGTGGGTGGCACAGATACGCAGTATTTT. It codes for CASSLWGTVGGTDTQYF.

Many counts were recorded for this clonotype. This rearrangement joins TRBV5-1 to TRBJ2-3; D perhaps matches TRBD2 (6 bases). CDR3 length: 14 amino acids. Germline V gene data show CDR1 as SGHRS and CDR2 as YFSETQ. V lost 1 base to trimming and J lost 6 bases, with 12 bases between them. CDR3 protein: CASSLRGETDTQYF. DNA for the CDR3: TGCGCCAGCAGCTTGCGCGGGGAGACGGATACGCAGTATTTT.

This clonotype turned up a few times. The V call is TRBV27, the J call TRBJ1-1; D remains unclear. The CDR3 sequence is 18 residues long. Germline CDR1 MNHEY, CDR2 SMNVEV (reference sequence). V was trimmed by 1 base and J by 4 bases, leaving 22 bases between them. The CDR3 spells CASSLFSPGSFEGTEAFF. CDR3 in DNA: TGTGCCAGCAGTTTATTTTCGCCTGGTTCTTTTGAGGGCACTGAAGCTTTCTTT.

This clonotype was observed many times. The J gene is TRBJ2-5, the V gene TRBV20-1; 13 bases are shared with TRBD2. The germline gives CDR1 DFQATT, CDR2 SNEGSKA (reference sequence). CDR3 length: 13 residues. The DNA for the CDR3 is TGCAGATCGACTAGCGGGGGGAGTGAGACCCAGTACTTC. Protein product: CRSTSGGSETQYF.

This clonotype occurred many times. This chain links TRBV11-2 with TRBJ2-5, with D perhaps TRBD1 (5 bases). The CDR3 spans 15 residues. The V and J ends lost 6 bases and 1 base respectively, with 15 bases between them. Germline V gives CDR1 SGHAT, CDR2 FQNNGV. The CDR3 nucleotides are TGTGCCAGCAGATCTATGGGGCAGACCCAAGAGACCCAGTACTTC. Amino acid sequence: CASRSMGQTQETQYF.

This clonotype was found many times. The CDR3 region is CASRGPGGTANYGYTF. The CDR3 DNA reads as TGTGCCAGCAGAGGCCCGGGAGGGACAGCTAACTATGGCTACACCTTC. This chain uses TRBV2 with TRBJ1-2, with 7 bases identical to TRBD1. Germline CDR1 is SNHLY and CDR2 is FYNNEI. CDR3 length: 16 residues. J gave up 0 bases and V 6 bases, and 10 bases lay outside the gene matches.

The J gene is TRBJ2-2, the V gene TRBV12-3 or TRBV12-4; TRBD1 might be the D (6 bases). The CDR3 consists of 14 residues. Between the trimmed V and J ends, which lost 6 bases and 1 base, there was a span of 9 bases. This CDR3 is CASRPGQNTGELFF. CDR3 DNA: TGTGCCAGCAGGCCGGGACAGAACACCGGGGAGCTGTTTTTT.

The table lists this clonotype with many counts. The rearrangement joins TRBV18 to TRBJ2-7; no clear D. V was cut by 2 bases and J by 5 bases, with 13 bases left in between. The CDR3 has 14 residues. The germline CDR1 and CDR2 sequences are KGHSH and LQKENI. CDR3 region: CASSPTGRDNEQYF. In DNA form, the CDR3 reads TGTGCCAGCTCACCAACGGGTAGAGACAACGAGCAGTACTTC.

This clonotype was seen a handful of times. The gene calls are TRBV19 and TRBJ1-4; 8 nucleotides match TRBD1. Germline lookup yields CDR1 LNHDA and CDR2 SQIVND (reference sequence). V lost 4 bases and J lost 8; bases outside the gene matches: 6. CDR3 length: 14 residues. This CDR3 is CASSTRGLQEKLFF. CDR3 sequence (DNA): TGTGCCAGTAGTACCAGGGGGCTTCAGGAAAAACTGTTTTTT.

This clonotype has ten or more counts. The J gene is TRBJ2-5, the V gene TRBV29-1; possibly TRBD2 for D (6 bases). The V gene lost 1 base and the J gene lost 4 bases, with 10 bases spanning the gap. Germline V gene sequence: CDR1 SQVTM, CDR2 ANQGSEA. The CDR3 is 13 residues long. The CDR3 spells CSVEAGLGETQYF. CDR3 DNA: TGCAGCGTTGAAGCGGGACTCGGAGAGACCCAGTACTTC. The full variable domain, with the rest looked up from reference TRBV29-1 and TRBJ2-5, is SAVISQKPSRDICQRGTSLTIQCQVDSQVTMMFWYRQQPGQSLTLIATANQGSEATYESGFVIDKFPISRPNLTFSTLTVSNMSPEDSSIYLCSVEAGLGETQYFGPGTRLLVL.

This chain connects TRBV12-3 or TRBV12-4 to TRBJ1-2; unclear D gene. The V end was cut by 3 bases, the J end by 5 bases, with 7 bases between. The CDR3 totals 12 residues. The DNA of the CDR3 is TGTGCCAGCAGTTTGCACGGGTATGGCTACACCTTC. Its translation is CASSLHGYGYTF.

This clonotype was detected many times. This chain links TRBV29-1 with TRBJ1-2, with D tentatively TRBD1 (6 bases). The CDR3 has 12 residues. V was shortened by 5 bases and J by 7 bases, with 14 bases between the two germline ends. The germline CDR1 and CDR2 sequences are SQVTM and ANQGSEA. CDR3 nucleotide sequence: TGCAGCGTTACCGGGACAAAGTCTGGCTACACCTTC. Protein product: CSVTGTKSGYTF.

In this sample, this clonotype turned up many times. The rearrangement joins TRBV5-6 to TRBJ1-3; possibly TRBD1 for D (5 bases). The ends were cut back, 0 bases at V and 8 bases at J, with 15 bases in the middle. Germline V gives CDR1 SGHDT, CDR2 YYEEEE. The CDR3 runs 15 residues. CDR3 region: CASSLGFQGRDTIYF. CDR3 coding DNA: TGTGCCAGCAGCTTGGGGTTCCAGGGTCGGGACACCATATATTTT.

The sample holds many counts of this clonotype. V gene TRBV7-6 combines with J gene TRBJ2-7, with TRBD2 matching over 7 bases. V lost 5 bases, J lost 0 bases, and 7 bases stayed unmatched. From germline, CDR1 is SGHVS and CDR2 FNYEAQ. This CDR3 comprises 15 residues. CDR3 in amino acids: CASSLGSSGSYEQYF. In DNA form, the CDR3 reads TGTGCCAGCAGCCTGGGCTCTAGCGGCTCCTACGAGCAGTACTTC.

The sample holds many counts of this clonotype. This chain links TRBV9 with TRBJ2-2; D unclear. The V end lost 5 bases, the J end lost 0 bases, and 14 bases lay between the germline ends. This CDR3 comprises 16 residues. Germline CDR1 and CDR2: SGDLS and YYNGEE. The CDR3 here is CASSSDVTANTGELFF. Here the CDR3 DNA reads TGTGCCAGCAGTTCGGACGTCACCGCGAACACCGGGGAGCTGTTTTTT.

At least ten counts were recorded for this clonotype. The chain is built from TRBV28 and TRBJ2-5; weak D call: TRBD2 (5 bases). The CDR3 spans 12 residues. Germline CDR1 reads MDHEN; CDR2 reads SYDVKM. V was cut by 7 bases and J by 1 base, with 7 bases left in between. The CDR3: CASKDSQETQYF. DNA of the CDR3: TGTGCCAGCAAGGACTCCCAAGAGACCCAGTACTTC.

Within the sample, this clonotype is large. The V and J genes are TRBV28 and TRBJ2-7; D ambiguous. The CDR3 runs to 13 residues. Germline assignment: CDR1 MDHEN and CDR2 SYDVKM. The V end lost 2 bases, the J end lost 3 bases, and 8 bases lay between the germline ends. CDR3 protein: CASSLPSYYEQYF. CDR3 nucleotide sequence: TGTGCCAGCAGTTTACCCAGTTACTACGAGCAGTACTTC.

This clonotype has a count of ten or more. V gene TRBV7-2 combines with J gene TRBJ2-5; D may match TRBD1 or TRBD2 (6 bases each). Germline V lookup: CDR1 SGHTA, CDR2 FQGNSA. Trimming removed 3 bases at V and 4 bases at J, with 12 bases between. The CDR3 has 14 residues. The CDR3 is CASSLEGGAETQYF. CDR3 nucleotide sequence: TGTGCCAGCAGCTTGGAGGGGGGCGCAGAGACCCAGTACTTC.

This clonotype was found a few times. V and J are TRBV3-1 and TRBJ1-1, with D unresolved. From germline, CDR1 is LGHDT and CDR2 YNNKEL (reference sequence). This CDR3 is 12 amino acids long. Trimming took off 4 bases at V and 9 bases at J, with 12 bases between the two ends. CDR3: CASSLGTNQAFF. The CDR3 bases are TGTGCCAGCAGCCTCGGAACGAACCAAGCTTTCTTT. Filled out from reference TRBV3-1 and TRBJ1-1, the complete variable domain reads DTAVSQTPKYLVTQMGNDKSIKCEQNLGHDTMYWYKQDSKKFLKIMFSYNNKELIINETVPNRFSPKSPDKAHLNLHINSLELGDSAVYFCASSLGTNQAFFGQGTRLTVV.